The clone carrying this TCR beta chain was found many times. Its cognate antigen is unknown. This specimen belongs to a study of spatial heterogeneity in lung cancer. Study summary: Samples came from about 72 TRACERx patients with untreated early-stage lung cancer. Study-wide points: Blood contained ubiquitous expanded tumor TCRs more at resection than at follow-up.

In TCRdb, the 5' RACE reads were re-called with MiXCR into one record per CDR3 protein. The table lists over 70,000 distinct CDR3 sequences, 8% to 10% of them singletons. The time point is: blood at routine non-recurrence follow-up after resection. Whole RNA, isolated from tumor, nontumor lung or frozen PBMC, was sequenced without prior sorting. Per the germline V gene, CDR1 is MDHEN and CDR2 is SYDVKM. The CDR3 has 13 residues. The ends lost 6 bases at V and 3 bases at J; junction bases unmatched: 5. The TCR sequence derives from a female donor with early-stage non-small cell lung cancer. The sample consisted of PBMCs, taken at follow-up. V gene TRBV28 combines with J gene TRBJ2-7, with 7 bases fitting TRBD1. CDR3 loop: CASRTGTLYEQYF. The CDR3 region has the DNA TGTGCCAGCAGGACAGGGACCCTCTACGAGCAGTACTTC.